These T cell receptor beta chains were read from a single sample in a study of blood T cells in healthy people across ages. TCRdb re-derived calls from the 5' RACE reads in MiXCR, one entry per CDR3 protein. The sample has some 1,500,000 distinct CDR3 sequences; approximately 42% are singletons. Sequencing was done on a sample of blood. These receptors all come from a woman aged 18-29 years in good health. CDR3s include the opening cysteine and the closing phenylalanine or tryptophan. A D gene is named only where the DNA matches it firmly. Clone size, where shown, is once, few, many, or a class for clones that have expanded.

J: TRBJ1-2; size: few; V: TRBV29-1; D: TRBD1; length: 13; CDR3: CSVDPGGTYGYTF; DNA: TGCAGCGTTGATCCAGGGGGAACCTATGGCTACACCTTC
J: TRBJ2-1; size: once; V: TRBV9; D: TRBD2; length: 18; CDR3: CASSRQAGTSRTYNEQFF; DNA: TGTGCCAGCAGTAGACAGGCCGGGACTAGCAGGACCTACAATGAGCAGTTCTTC
J: TRBJ2-5; size: NA; V: TRBV20-1; D: TRBD1; length: 13; CDR3: CSETTGGSETQYF; DNA: TGCAGTGAGACGACAGGGGGGTCGGAGACCCAGTACTTC
J: TRBJ2-7; size: few; V: TRBV3-1; D: NA; length: 18; CDR3: CASSGVTVNRGRDYEQYF; DNA: TGTGCCAGCAGCGGAGTGACAGTGAATAGAGGGCGAGATTACGAGCAGTACTTC
J: TRBJ2-3; size: NA; V: TRBV29-1; D: TRBD2; length: 15; CDR3: CSVDVSGRAIDTQYF; DNA: TGCAGCGTTGATGTTAGCGGGAGGGCCATAGATACGCAGTATTTT
J: TRBJ2-7; size: few; V: TRBV20-1; D: TRBD2; length: 15; CDR3: CSAWGPGTSGYEQYF; DNA: TGCAGTGCTTGGGGTCCCGGGACTAGCGGTTACGAGCAGTACTTC
J: TRBJ2-3; size: NA; V: TRBV7-9; D: NA; length: 18; CDR3: CASSTLRGARRGTDTQYF; DNA: TGTGCCAGCAGCACCCTAAGGGGGGCTAGACGGGGCACAGATACGCAGTATTTT
J: TRBJ1-1; size: NA; V: TRBV3-1; D: NA; length: 16; CDR3: CASSQDNGVVNTEAFF; DNA: TGTGCCAGCAGCCAAGATAACGGGGTGGTTAACACTGAAGCTTTCTTT
J: TRBJ2-5; size: NA; V: TRBV27; D: TRBD2; length: 16; CDR3: CASSLFPSGSIETQYF; DNA: TGTGCCAGCAGTTTATTTCCTAGCGGGAGTATAGAGACCCAGTACTTC
J: TRBJ1-2; size: NA; V: TRBV6-2/TRBV6-3; D: NA; length: 12; CDR3: CASTGTRSGYTF; DNA: TGTGCCAGCACAGGGACACGAAGTGGCTACACCTTC
J: TRBJ1-1; size: NA; V: TRBV7-2; D: NA; length: 13; CDR3: CASSAGLWTEAFF; DNA: TGTGCCAGCAGCGCAGGGTTGTGGACTGAAGCTTTCTTT